These 26 T cell receptor beta chains came from one sample sequenced in a study of blood T cell repertoires in COVID-19. Profiling relied on immunoSEQ multiplex PCR, and the TCRdb table lists in-frame clones only, not all of them. The sample lists fewer than 400,000 clones, 92% occurring once. Sequenced input: PBMCs or T cells enriched from blood (not recorded which). The receptors were gathered from a woman aged 25 to 39 who had recovered from COVID-19.

The rearrangement links TRBV2 to TRBJ2-7; D is perhaps TRBD2 (6 bases). V shed 6 bases and J shed 9 bases, with 15 bases lying between them. The germline gives CDR1 SNHLY, CDR2 FYNNEI. The CDR3 length is 12 residues. CDR3 nucleotide sequence: TGTGCCAGCAGGTCGGCGGGGCCGGGGCAGTACTTC. Protein: CASRSAGPGQYF.

Only one count was recorded for this clone. The chain links TRBV28 to TRBJ1-1, with TRBD1 identical over 11 bases. This CDR3 region has 14 residues. The junction had 4 bases not matched to a gene; V was cut back by 4 bases and J by 6 bases. Germline V gene sequence: CDR1 MDHEN, CDR2 SYDVKM. In DNA form, the CDR3 reads TGTGCCAGCAGTTCAGGACAGGGGGCGGCTGAAGCTTTCTTT. Protein sequence: CASSSGQGAAEAFF.

The chain links TRBV2 to TRBJ2-3, with 7 positions matching TRBD1. Germline CDR1 SNHLY, CDR2 FYNNEI. The CDR3 runs to 16 residues. J lost 2 bases, V lost 5 bases, and 10 bases had no gene match. For the CDR3, the DNA is TGTGCCAGCAGTCTTTTCAAGACAGGGTACACAGATACGCAGTATTTT. Encoded protein: CASSLFKTGYTDTQYF.

J is TRBJ2-7 and V is TRBV10-3; D call uncertain. Trimming pared 4 bases from V and 3 bases from J, leaving 4 bases between. The V gene's germline CDR1 is ENHRY and CDR2 SYGVKD. There are 11 residues in the CDR3. CDR3 protein: CAISAHYEQYF. The DNA of the CDR3 is TGTGCCATCAGTGCCCACTACGAGCAGTACTTC.

V usage is TRBV11-2 and J usage is TRBJ1-1, with 8 bases that match TRBD1. Germline-derived CDR1 and CDR2 are SGHAT and FQNNGV. The CDR3 has 16 residues. The junction had 12 bases not matched to a gene; V was cut back by 5 bases and J by 4 bases. The CDR3 bases are TGTGCCAGCAGCCTATGGGACAGGAGAACGACCACTGAAGCTTTCTTT. Amino acid sequence: CASSLWDRRTTTEAFF.

The chain is built from TRBV5-4 and TRBJ1-1, with a weak D call TRBD1 (5 bases). The V gene's germline CDR1 is SGHNT and CDR2 YYREEE (reference sequence). This CDR3 has 15 residues. V was clipped by 1 base and J by 1 base, with 11 bases between them. CDR3 protein: CASSLIGRANTEAFF. The CDR3 coding sequence is TGTGCCAGCAGCTTGATCGGCAGGGCGAACACTGAAGCTTTCTTT. Complete variable domain (other parts from reference TRBV5-4 and TRBJ1-1): ETGVTQSPTHLIKTRGQQVTLRCSSQSGHNTVSWYQQALGQGPQFIFQYYREEENGRGNFPPRFSGLQFPNYSSELNVNALELDDSALYLCASSLIGRANTEAFFGQGTRLTVV.

The chain recombines TRBV27 with TRBJ2-7; 10 bases map to TRBD1. The CDR3 totals 16 residues. V was clipped by 4 bases and J by 6 bases; unmatched bases: 12. CDR1 and CDR2 (germline): MNHEY, SMNVEV (reference sequence). The CDR3 is CASSSPRGTGDREQYF. For the CDR3, the DNA is TGTGCCAGCAGTTCCCCCAGAGGGACAGGGGATCGCGAGCAGTACTTC.

The V and J genes are TRBV10-3 and TRBJ1-1; D is ambiguous. V was shortened by 8 bases and J by 1 base, with 8 bases between the two germline ends. The CDR3 extends over 12 amino acids. CDR1 and CDR2 (germline): ENHRY, SYGVKD. The CDR3 nucleotides read TGTGCCATCTCGACACAGAACACTGAAGCTTTCTTT. Translating gives CAISTQNTEAFF.

This CDR3 reads CASSQVPSGDTSTNTEAFF. The CDR3 DNA follows: TGCGCCAGCAGCCAAGTTCCCAGTGGGGACACCTCGACTAACACTGAAGCTTTCTTT. This chain joins TRBV4-3 and TRBJ1-1, with a tentative D call TRBD1 (6 bases). This CDR3 contains 19 residues. From germline, CDR1 is LGHNA and CDR2 YSLEER. Trimming left V 1 base short and J 2 bases short, with 23 bases between.

The V and J genes are TRBV11-3 and TRBJ1-4, with a weak D call TRBD1 (6 bases). Germline V gives CDR1 SGHNT, CDR2 YENEEA. Deletions cut 5 bases from V and 8 bases from J, with 12 bases between. The CDR3 covers 13 residues. The DNA of the CDR3 is TGTGCCAGCAGCCGGGACATGGGCGAAAAACTGTTTTTT. Amino acids: CASSRDMGEKLFF. Supplemented by reference TRBV11-3 and TRBJ1-4, the full variable domain reads EAGVVQSPRYKIIEKKQPVAFWCNPISGHNTLYWYLQNLGQGPELLIRYENEEAVDDSQLPKDRFSAERLKGVDSTLKIQPAELGDSAVYLCASSRDMGEKLFFGSGTQLSVL.

This rearrangement joins TRBV5-1 to TRBJ2-1, with a possible D match to TRBD2 (5 bases). V was trimmed by 0 bases and J by 2 bases, leaving 9 bases between them. Germline V gives CDR1 SGHRS, CDR2 YFSETQ. The CDR3 length is 15 residues. The CDR3 nucleotides read TGCGCCAGCAGCTTGGCCGGGGAACCCTACAATGAGCAGTTCTTC. The encoded protein is CASSLAGEPYNEQFF.

Here the CDR3 reads CASSQVPGERSPLHF. The CDR3 DNA sequence: TGTGCCAGCAGCCAAGTCCCGGGGGAACGATCACCCCTCCACTTT. The J gene is TRBJ1-6, the V gene TRBV3-1 (or the pseudogene TRBV3-2); D is perhaps TRBD1 (5 bases). Germline V gene lookup returns CDR1 LGHDT and CDR2 YNNKEL (reference sequence). The CDR3 sequence is 15 residues long. The V and J ends lost 1 base and 10 bases respectively, with 14 bases between them.

The gene calls are TRBV5-5 and TRBJ1-2; D gene ambiguous. Trimming took 4 bases from V and 3 from J, leaving 13 bases between them. The CDR3 is 14 amino acids. CDR1 SGHKS and CDR2 YYEKEE come from the germline V gene (reference sequence). CDR3 nucleotides: TGTGCCAGCAGCCCTGGGGAGGGATACTATGGCTACACCTTC. It is translated as CASSPGEGYYGYTF.

J is TRBJ2-7 and V is TRBV7-2; maybe TRBD1 (6 bases). In germline, CDR1 is SGHTA, CDR2 FQGNSA. V was shortened by 3 bases and J by 2 bases, with 11 bases between the two germline ends. CDR3 length equals 14 residues. CDR3 DNA sequence: TGTGCCAGCAGCTTGGGGCAGGGGACCTACGAGCAGTACTTC. Residues: CASSLGQGTYEQYF.

This sequence joins TRBV7-2 and TRBJ2-1; TRBD1 matches at 7 bases. Germline-derived CDR1 and CDR2 are SGHTA and FQGNSA. This CDR3 comprises 15 residues. Trimming took 4 bases from V and 2 from J; bases not matched to a gene: 5. The CDR3 DNA reads TGTGCCAGCAGCTCGTACAGGGGTCCCTACAATGAGCAGTTCTTC. Translated: CASSSYRGPYNEQFF.

The J gene is TRBJ1-1, the V gene TRBV12-5; a possible D gene is TRBD1 (6 bases). V was clipped by 5 bases and J by 4 bases, with 20 bases between them. CDR1 is LGHNT and CDR2 is FRNRAP in the germline V gene. The CDR3 runs 16 residues. In DNA, the CDR3 is TGTGCTAGTGGTCTCGGACAGCTTGGGCTGGGCACTGAAGCTTTCTTT. It translates to CASGLGQLGLGTEAFF.

The chain joins TRBV5-1 to TRBJ2-1, with TRBD2 identical over 10 bases. From germline, CDR1 is SGHRS and CDR2 YFSETQ. The length of the CDR3 is 15 residues. The junction had 9 bases not matched to a gene; V was cut back by 4 bases and J by 8 bases. CDR3 sequence reads: CASSRPSGSSDEQFF. In DNA form, the CDR3 reads TGCGCCAGCAGCCGGCCTAGCGGGAGTTCTGATGAGCAGTTCTTC.

The table lists this clone with a count of one. The chain is built from TRBV18 and TRBJ1-5; D is undetermined. The CDR3 consists of 16 residues. Trimming stripped 2 bases from V and 0 bases from J, with 11 bases between. CDR1 and CDR2 from the germline V gene are KGHSH and LQKENI. This chain's CDR3 is CASSPREGGSNQPQHF. DNA for the CDR3: TGTGCCAGCTCACCAAGAGAGGGAGGTAGCAATCAGCCCCAGCATTTT.

The chain uses TRBV7-8 and TRBJ2-7; 7 nucleotides match TRBD2. This CDR3 is built from 15 residues. Germline V gene data show CDR1 as SGHVS and CDR2 as FQNEAQ. J lost 2 bases, V lost 3 bases, and 7 bases had no gene match. CDR3 amino acids: CASSFTGDYTYEQYF. The CDR3 region has the DNA TGTGCCAGCAGCTTTACTGGGGACTACACCTACGAGCAGTACTTC.

A single count supports this clone. The V call is TRBV24-1, the J call TRBJ2-1; possible D gene TRBD1, 6 bases. The CDR3 spans 18 residues. Germline values: CDR1 KGHDR, CDR2 SFDVKD. V dropped 3 bases and J dropped 4 bases, with 21 bases sitting between them. The chain's CDR3 is CATSDASPSRGSYNEQFF. CDR3 DNA: TGTGCCACCAGTGATGCGAGCCCGAGTAGGGGGAGTTACAATGAGCAGTTCTTC.

The chain recombines TRBV18 with TRBJ1-4; no clear D. Germline assignment: CDR1 KGHSH and CDR2 LQKENI. CDR3 length equals 14 residues. Trimming removed 5 bases at V and 0 bases at J, with 7 bases between. CDR3 coding DNA: TGTGCCAGCTCAATCGGTGCAACTAATGAAAAACTGTTTTTT. Translated: CASSIGATNEKLFF. Full variable domain (remainder filled in from reference TRBV18 and TRBJ1-4): NAGVMQNPRHLVRRRGQEARLRCSPMKGHSHVYWYRQLPEEGLKFMVYLQKENIIDESGMPKERFSAEFPKEGPSILRIQQVVRGDSAAYFCASSIGATNEKLFFGSGTQLSVL.

The V gene is TRBV27, the J gene TRBJ1-2, with 7 bases lining up with TRBD1. The junction had 12 bases not matched to a gene; V was cut back by 5 bases and J by 6 bases. There are 15 residues in the CDR3. Per germline, CDR1 MNHEY and CDR2 SMNVEV (reference sequence). The CDR3 bases are TGTGCCAGCAGTCCCCGGGGGGGGACAGACCATGGCTACACCTTC. Translated: CASSPRGGTDHGYTF.

This clone has only one observation. The chain recombines TRBV27 with TRBJ2-2; D might be TRBD2 (6 bases). V was trimmed by 8 bases and J by 2 bases, leaving 12 bases between them. Germline CDR1 MNHEY, CDR2 SMNVEV (reference sequence). The CDR3 runs 14 residues. CDR3: CASAGSFNTGELFF. The CDR3 DNA reads TGTGCCAGCGCGGGGAGTTTTAACACCGGGGAGCTGTTTTTT.

Only a few counts were recorded for this clone. The chain recombines TRBV6-6 with TRBJ2-6; a weak D match, TRBD1 (5 bases). CDR3 length: 21 residues. Germline V lookup: CDR1 MNHNY, CDR2 SVGAGI (reference sequence). V lost 5 bases, J lost 0 bases, and 26 bases lay in between. CDR3 protein: CASSRRPSRGFLSSGANVLTF. The DNA of the CDR3 is TGTGCCAGCAGTCGCCGACCCAGTAGGGGATTCTTGTCCTCTGGGGCCAACGTCCTGACTTTC.

This clone was found once. This chain uses TRBV27 with TRBJ2-7, with TRBD1 identical over 12 bases. CDR3 length equals 14 residues. V shed 5 bases, J shed 5 bases, and the junction held 4 bases outside the gene matches. CDR1 MNHEY and CDR2 SMNVEV come from the germline V gene (reference sequence). Here the CDR3 DNA reads TGTGCCAGCAGTGCGGGACAGGGGGCTGACGAGCAGTACTTC. Its protein is CASSAGQGADEQYF.

The chain has TRBV10-3 and TRBJ1-5; tentatively, D is TRBD1 (6 bases). Per germline, CDR1 ENHRY and CDR2 SYGVKD. The germline V and J ends were trimmed by 2 bases and 3 bases, with 8 bases remaining between them. This CDR3 is 14 amino acids long. CDR3 sequence: CAISEQGNNQPQHF. The CDR3 bases are TGTGCCATCAGTGAGCAGGGGAACAATCAGCCCCAGCATTTT.